These T cell receptor beta chains were read from a single sample in a study of molecular identifiers for immune sequencing clone quantification. One entry per CDR3 protein, called by TCRdb with MiXCR from the PCR reads. The repertoire has approximately 35,000 distinct CDR3 sequences, about 20% of them found once; the top ten carry 0.9% to 1.2%. Sequenced material: naive CD8+ T cells from blood, with Jurkat cell RNA spiked in. These receptors originate from a human donor in good health. Some libraries in this study had Jurkat cell RNA spiked in. Both conserved end residues are part of each CDR3.

j_call v_call cdr3_aa
TRBJ1-2 TRBV20-1 CSARERRVLDYTF
TRBJ2-5 TRBV6-2/TRBV6-3 CASKRRKHETQYF
TRBJ2-5 TRBV27 CASNSGRSQETQYF
TRBJ1-5 TRBV27 CASSLSGQNSNQPQHF
TRBJ2-5 TRBV5-6 CASSLSQGREAQYF
TRBJ1-1 TRBV6-6 CASSYTWGRMNTEAFF
TRBJ2-7 TRBV5-1 CASSLDTGGYEQYF
TRBJ1-1 TRBV7-9 CASSSAMRVDTEAFF
TRBJ2-7 TRBV4-3 CASSQATLSREQYF
TRBJ1-2 TRBV4-1 CASSQDNQNYGYTF
TRBJ2-3 TRBV12-3/TRBV12-4 CASSLAGSADTQYF
TRBJ2-7 TRBV28 CASSPLAPGLENYYEQYF
TRBJ2-7 TRBV28 CASEPAGVGAYEQYF
TRBJ2-3 TRBV3-1 CASSQDRVASTDTQYF
TRBJ2-3 TRBV4-2 CASSPSHGGTDTQYF
TRBJ2-7 TRBV7-9 CASSPVIDYEQYF
TRBJ2-1 TRBV11-2 CASKTSGLAFYNEQFF
TRBJ2-7 TRBV13 CASSLAWGDYEQYF
TRBJ2-2 TRBV12-3/TRBV12-4 CASSPLDTSTGELFF
TRBJ2-5 TRBV3-1 CASSQDWPSGGVETQYF
TRBJ2-3 TRBV6-5 CASSYSPRGGYTDTQYF
TRBJ2-3 TRBV27 CASSTVRVGSIDTQYF